These T cell receptor beta chains were read from a single sample in a study of human T cells and chemical hapten exposure. MiXCR, applied by TCRdb to the RACE reads, yields one record per CDR3 protein. The sample gives roughly 34,000 distinct CDR3 sequences, 5.5% to 7.5% of which show up once; about a tenth is in the top ten. The source material was whole blood, sampled in connection with sensitization to the hapten diphenylcyclopropenone (DPC). Every receptor here comes from a woman aged 25 to 45 with alopecia areata. Some clones in this sample may be carry-over from other donors' samples. CDR3s include the opening cysteine and the closing phenylalanine or tryptophan. D genes are given only for firm matches. Part of the rows lack a size; the others show once, few, many or a class for expanded clones.

many,TRBJ2-7,TRBV29-1,.,CSVSRGEYVEQYF,TGCAGCGTTAGCAGGGGAGAATACGTGGAGCAGTACTTC
.,TRBJ1-4,TRBV7-9,.,CASSWGSNEKLFF,TGTGCCAGCAGCTGGGGGTCTAATGAAAAACTGTTTTTT
many,TRBJ2-3,TRBV20-1,TRBD1,CSARAGTGGTDTQYF,TGCAGTGCTAGAGCCGGGACAGGGGGCACAGATACGCAGTATTTT
few,TRBJ1-1,TRBV7-9,TRBD1,CASSRTGIFEAFF,TGTGCCAGCAGCCGGACAGGGATTTTCGAAGCTTTCTTT
many,TRBJ1-1,TRBV6-5,.,CASSRDFLLRSEAFF,TGTGCCAGCAGTCGGGACTTCCTCTTAAGGAGTGAAGCTTTCTTT
few,TRBJ1-2,TRBV5-4,.,CASSWGGEADYGYTF,TGTGCCAGCAGCTGGGGGGGGGAAGCGGACTATGGCTACACCTTC
.,TRBJ1-2,TRBV29-1,.,CSVGHGKNYGYTF,TGCAGCGTGGGACACGGGAAAAACTATGGCTACACCTTC
many,TRBJ2-2,TRBV20-1,.,CSASRPGAANTGELFF,TGCAGTGCTAGTCGACCGGGGGCCGCGAACACCGGGGAGCTGTTTTTT
few,TRBJ1-5,TRBV20-1,.,CSARERGGQRAQHF,TGCAGTGCTAGAGAGAGGGGGGGACAACGGGCCCAGCATTTT
many,TRBJ1-4,TRBV28,.,CASTPRQTTNEKLFF,TGTGCCAGCACTCCTCGACAGACAACTAATGAAAAACTGTTTTTT
few,TRBJ1-6,TRBV18,.,CASSPGGQLYNSPLHF,TGTGCCAGCTCCCCAGGTGGACAGCTGTATAATTCACCCCTCCACTTT
many,TRBJ2-6,TRBV20-1,.,CSAGRSSGANVLTF,TGCAGTGCTGGAAGGTCGTCTGGGGCCAACGTCCTGACTTTC
few,TRBJ2-7,TRBV12-3/TRBV12-4,.,CASSSDRRAYEQYF,TGTGCCAGCAGTTCTGACAGGAGGGCCTACGAGCAGTACTTC
many,TRBJ2-7,TRBV28,.,CASIGTLPIYEQYF,TGTGCCAGCATCGGGACCTTACCCATCTACGAGCAGTACTTC
many,TRBJ2-5,TRBV18,.,CASSPRSGRETQYF,TGTGCCAGCTCACCACGAAGTGGTCGGGAGACCCAGTACTTC
.,TRBJ2-6,TRBV7-2,.,CASSSRYGSGANVLTF,TGTGCCAGCAGCTCGAGATACGGCTCTGGGGCCAACGTCCTGACTTTC
few,TRBJ1-6,TRBV6-2/TRBV6-3,.,CASNQARQANSPLHF,TGTGCCAGCAATCAGGCGAGACAGGCTAATTCACCCCTCCACTTT
few,TRBJ2-5,TRBV5-5,TRBD1,CASSFRTGQETQYF,TGTGCCAGCAGCTTCCGGACAGGCCAAGAGACCCAGTACTTC
.,TRBJ1-2,TRBV20-1,.,CSARSQGEGYTF,TGCAGTGCTAGATCACAGGGAGAAGGCTACACCTTC
many,TRBJ2-2,TRBV29-1,.,CSALPVSGELFF,TGCAGCGCCCTTCCCGTATCCGGGGAGCTGTTTTTT
many,TRBJ1-1,TRBV4-1,.,CASSQWAQNTEAFF,TGCGCCAGCAGCCAGTGGGCACAGAACACTGAAGCTTTCTTT
few,TRBJ1-6,TRBV5-1,TRBD1,CASCPGQGNSPLHF,TGCGCCAGCTGCCCTGGACAGGGGAATTCACCCCTCCACTTT
many,TRBJ2-7,TRBV4-3,.,CASSQDTGSYEQYF,TGCGCCAGCAGCCAAGATACTGGCTCCTACGAGCAGTACTTC
many,TRBJ2-7,TRBV28,TRBD2,CASSRDAGGLVYEQYF,TGTGCCAGCAGCCGAGACGCGGGGGGGCTAGTCTACGAGCAGTACTTC
many,TRBJ1-6,TRBV6-2/TRBV6-3,.,CASRPSGTSNSPLHF,TGTGCCAGCAGACCATCGGGGACCTCTAATTCACCCCTCCACTTT
many,TRBJ2-1,TRBV20-1,.,CSAQGGGTRNFNEQFF,TGCAGTGCGCAGGGGGGAGGGACTAGAAATTTCAATGAGCAGTTCTTC
.,TRBJ1-6,TRBV7-9,.,CAATGGSSYNSPPHF,TGTGCCGCCACGGGTGGGAGCTCCTATAATTCACCCCCCCACTTT
many,TRBJ1-6,TRBV12-3/TRBV12-4,.,CASSLEGGRGSPLHF,TGTGCCAGCAGTTTAGAGGGGGGCCGGGGTTCACCCCTCCACTTT
few,TRBJ2-7,TRBV20-1,.,CSARGPQGNEQYF,TGCAGTGCTAGAGGACCACAGGGAAACGAGCAGTACTTC
many,TRBJ2-2,TRBV28,.,CASKEQGGGELFF,TGTGCCAGCAAGGAACAGGGTGGCGGGGAGCTGTTTTTT
many,TRBJ2-7,TRBV20-1,.,CSATGTAYEQYF,TGCAGTGCCACTGGGACCGCCTACGAGCAGTACTTC
few,TRBJ1-1,TRBV3-1,TRBD1,CASSSYRGDEAFF,TGTGCCAGCAGCTCCTACAGGGGCGATGAAGCTTTCTTT
many,TRBJ1-1,TRBV6-1,.,CASSRGGSTEAFF,TGTGCCAGCAGTCGGGGGGGGTCCACTGAAGCTTTCTTT
many,TRBJ2-1,TRBV20-1,.,CSAPLGGYTMLNEQFF,TGCAGTGCTCCCCTAGGGGGGTATACAATGTTGAATGAGCAGTTCTTC
.,TRBJ2-5,TRBV9,TRBD1,CASSHSGQGARETQYF,TGTGCCAGCAGTCACTCGGGACAGGGGGCGCGAGAGACCCAGTACTTC
.,TRBJ2-6,TRBV7-6,.,CASSLRSGDGANVLTF,TGTGCCAGCAGCTTACGGTCCGGGGATGGGGCCAACGTCCTGACTTTC
.,TRBJ2-2,TRBV5-1,.,CASSLGGETGELFF,TGCGCCAGCAGCTTGGGAGGGGAGACCGGGGAGCTGTTTTTT
many,TRBJ2-7,TRBV28,.,CASSLGGSYEQYF,TGTGCCAGCAGTTTGGGGGGCTCCTACGAGCAGTACTTC
few,TRBJ1-1,TRBV6-1,.,CASGTWAYEAEAFF,TGTGCCAGCGGGACCTGGGCATATGAGGCTGAAGCTTTCTTT
.,TRBJ1-2,TRBV11-2,TRBD1,CASSRAGTGIYGYTF,TGTGCCAGCAGCCGCGCGGGGACAGGCATCTATGGCTACACCTTC
.,TRBJ1-2,TRBV2,.,CASTQNYGYTF,TGTGCCAGCACCCAAAACTATGGCTACACCTTC
many,TRBJ2-3,TRBV4-3,.,CASSQVGGLADTQYF,TGCGCCAGCAGCCAAGTTGGGGGGCTTGCAGATACGCAGTATTTT
many,TRBJ1-2,TRBV27,.,CASSLVPSYGYTF,TGTGCCAGCAGTTTGGTGCCCTCCTATGGCTACACCTTC
few,TRBJ2-1,TRBV27,TRBD2,CASRGLAGGSTNEQFF,TGTGCCAGCAGAGGACTAGCGGGGGGCTCTACCAATGAGCAGTTCTTC
many,TRBJ2-3,TRBV7-3,TRBD2,CASSVTSGRTDTQYF,TGTGCCAGCAGCGTAACTAGCGGGCGCACAGATACGCAGTATTTT
once,TRBJ2-3,TRBV18,TRBD1,CASSPGTDSDTQYF,TGTGCCAGCTCACCCGGGACAGATTCGGATACGCAGTATTTT
many,TRBJ1-1,TRBV9,.,CASSVGGGMNTEAFF,TGTGCCAGCAGCGTAGGGGGGGGGATGAACACTGAAGCTTTCTTT
medium-sized,TRBJ1-6,TRBV6-1,.,CASTQGAVNNSPLHF,TGTGCCAGCACCCAAGGGGCCGTGAATAATTCACCCCTCCACTTT
few,TRBJ2-1,TRBV20-1,TRBD1,CSAARTGGFNEQFF,TGCAGTGCTGCCAGGACAGGGGGCTTTAATGAGCAGTTCTTC